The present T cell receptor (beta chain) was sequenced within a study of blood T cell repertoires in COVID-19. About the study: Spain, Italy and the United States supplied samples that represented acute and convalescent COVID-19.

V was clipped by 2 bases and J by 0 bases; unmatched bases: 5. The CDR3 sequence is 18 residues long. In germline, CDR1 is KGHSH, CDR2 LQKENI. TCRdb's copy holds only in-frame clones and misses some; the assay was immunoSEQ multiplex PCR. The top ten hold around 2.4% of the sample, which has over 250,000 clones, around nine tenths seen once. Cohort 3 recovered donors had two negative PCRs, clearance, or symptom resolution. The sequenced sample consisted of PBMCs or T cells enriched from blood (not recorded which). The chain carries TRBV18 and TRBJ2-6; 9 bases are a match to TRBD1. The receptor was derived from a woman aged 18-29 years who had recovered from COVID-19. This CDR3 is CASSPITGGFSGANVLTF. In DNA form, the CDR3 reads TGTGCCAGCTCACCAATAACAGGGGGCTTCTCTGGGGCCAACGTCCTGACTTTC.